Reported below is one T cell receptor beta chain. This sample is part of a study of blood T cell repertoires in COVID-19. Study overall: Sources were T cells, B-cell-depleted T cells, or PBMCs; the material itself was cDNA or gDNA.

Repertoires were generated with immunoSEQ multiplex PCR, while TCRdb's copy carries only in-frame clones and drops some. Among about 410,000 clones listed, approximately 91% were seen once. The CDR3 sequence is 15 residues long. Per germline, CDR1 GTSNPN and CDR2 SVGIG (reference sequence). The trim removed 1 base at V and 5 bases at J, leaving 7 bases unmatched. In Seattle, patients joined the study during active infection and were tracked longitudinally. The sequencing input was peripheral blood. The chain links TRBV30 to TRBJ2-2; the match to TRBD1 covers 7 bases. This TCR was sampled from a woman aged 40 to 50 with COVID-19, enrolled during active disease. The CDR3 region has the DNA TGTGCCTGGAGTGAACCAGACAGGGTGACCGGGGAGCTGTTTTTT. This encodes CAWSEPDRVTGELFF.